This T cell receptor beta chain was documented in a study of early T cells in non-severe SARS-CoV-2 infection. TCRdb reprocessed the 5' RACE reads with MiXCR, giving one entry per CDR3 protein. The data hold 69,000 or so distinct CDR3 sequences, with less than 15% observed a single time. The TCR was taken from an adult who was a healthcare worker with PCR-confirmed SARS-CoV-2 infection or an uninfected control (not recorded which). The sample taken for sequencing was whole blood.

The CDR3 loop is CATPNRGRTYEQYF. The CDR3 DNA is TGTGCCACCCCGAATCGAGGCCGGACATACGAGCAGTACTTC. The chain employs TRBV24-1 and TRBJ2-7; tentatively, D is TRBD1 (5 bases). V lost 9 bases and J lost 4, with 18 bases in between. The CDR3 is 14 residues long. In germline, CDR1 is KGHDR, CDR2 SFDVKD.